This is a list of T cell receptor beta chains from one sample in a study of identical twins. TCRdb re-analysed the 5' RACE reads in MiXCR, keeping a single row per CDR3 protein. The sample has approximately 1.8 million distinct CDR3 sequences, under 35% seen once. The sample comprised cord blood. Receptors were obtained from a newborn girl in good health. The CDR3 runs from the conserved cysteine through the conserved F or W. Fields, in order: clone size, D gene, V gene, CDR3 length, J gene, CDR3 DNA, CDR3 protein. The D gene is left open where the match is weak. Some rows have no size entry. The others give once, few or many, or a class for an expanded clone.

>many|TRBD1|TRBV10-1|15|TRBJ1-2
TGCGCCAGCAGTGCCGGGACAGGGGGAGGCTATGGCTACACCTTC
CASSAGTGGGYGYTF
>.|.|TRBV3-1|15|TRBJ1-6
TGTGCCAGCAGCCAATCCGGGGCTTATAATTCACCCCTCCACTTT
CASSQSGAYNSPLHF
>.|.|TRBV2|12|TRBJ2-7
TGTGCCAGCACTCTCGGTATCTACGAGCAGTACTTC
CASTLGIYEQYF
>.|.|TRBV20-1|13|TRBJ2-5
TGCAGTGCTAGAACGGGAGGGGGCGATGAGCAGTACTTC
CSARTGGGDEQYF
>.|.|TRBV7-8|21|TRBJ2-1
TGTGCCAGCAGCTCCGGGACTCCCTACAAGTGGCGGCAAGGCTCCTACAATGAGCAGTTCTTC
CASSSGTPYKWRQGSYNEQFF
>few|TRBD1|TRBV12-3/TRBV12-4|15|TRBJ2-1
TGTGCCAGCAGTTTAATCAGGGGGAGTAGAGATGAGCAGTTCTTC
CASSLIRGSRDEQFF
>.|.|TRBV7-6|13|TRBJ1-5
TGTGCCAGCAGCTTAGATTACGATCAGCCCCAGCATTTT
CASSLDYDQPQHF
>.|.|TRBV29-1|15|TRBJ1-2
TGCAGCGTTGAAAATGGGCCGGGGGCTAACTATGGCTACACCTTC
CSVENGPGANYGYTF
>.|.|TRBV5-1|15|TRBJ2-1
TGCGCCAGCAGCTTAGCGGTCCGCTCCTACAATGAGCAGTTCTTC
CASSLAVRSYNEQFF
>few|TRBD2|TRBV12-3/TRBV12-4|15|TRBJ2-3
TGTGCCAGCAGTTTAAAGCGGGGTAGGCCAGATACGCAGTATTTT
CASSLKRGRPDTQYF
>once|.|TRBV20-1|14|TRBJ1-1
TGCAGTGCTAGAGATTATGGGTTGAACACTGAAGCTTTCTTT
CSARDYGLNTEAFF
>.|TRBD2|TRBV4-1|15|TRBJ2-1
TGCGCCAGCAGCCAACCGACTAGCGGGAGAAATGAGCAGTTCTTC
CASSQPTSGRNEQFF
>.|TRBD1|TRBV9|14|TRBJ2-1
TGTGCCAGCATCCTCCGGGACAGGGCAAATGAGCAGTTCTTC
CASILRDRANEQFF
>few|.|TRBV4-2|18|TRBJ2-7
TGTGCCAGCAGCCAAATAATCTGGGAGGGGGGCAAGTCCTACGAGCAGTACTTC
CASSQIIWEGGKSYEQYF
>.|TRBD1|TRBV29-1|13|TRBJ1-1
TGCAGCGTATGGGACAGGGAAAGGACTGAAGCTTTCTTT
CSVWDRERTEAFF
>.|TRBD2|TRBV7-9|18|TRBJ2-2
TGTGCCAGCAGCTTAGGATTTACTAGCGGGAGGACCACCGGGGAGCTGTTTTTT
CASSLGFTSGRTTGELFF
>.|.|TRBV10-3|13|TRBJ2-3
TGTGCCATCAGTGCCCCCAGGGAGGTTGCGCAGTATTTT
CAISAPREVAQYF
>.|TRBD2|TRBV5-1|16|TRBJ2-2
TGCGCCAGCAGCTCAACTAGCGCGCGGGGCACCGGGGAGCTGTTTTTT
CASSSTSARGTGELFF
>few|.|TRBV20-1|13|TRBJ1-6
TGCAGTGCCCATCCTAATGAGTATTCACCCCTCCACTTT
CSAHPNEYSPLHF
>.|TRBD1|TRBV28|15|TRBJ2-5
TGTGCCAGCACTAAAGGAAGGGGGCTATACAATGAGCAGTACTTC
CASTKGRGLYNEQYF
>.|.|TRBV4-1|15|TRBJ2-4
TGCGCCAGCAGTTCAGACAGGGGAGGGGGGAGAGAGCAGTACTTC
CASSSDRGGGREQYF
>.|.|TRBV6-5|17|TRBJ2-6
TGTGCCAGCAGTTACTCCCCTTGGGTCTCTGGGGCCAACGTCCTGACTTTC
CASSYSPWVSGANVLTF